This T cell receptor beta chain is drawn from a study of blood T cell repertoires in COVID-19. Study details: Italy, Spain and the United States were the sources of the convalescent and acute COVID-19 samples. PBMCs, B-cell-depleted T cells, or T cells were the source of the cDNA or gDNA that made up the material.

This clone showed up many times. The same CDR3 also results from other DNA sequences found in this sample. CDR1 is SGHTS and CDR2 is YDEGEE in the germline V gene. The CDR3 runs 15 residues. The V end lost 1 base, the J end lost 0 bases, and 8 bases lay between the germline ends. Study processing details: Reference gene primer amplification gave nucleated cell count estimates. The table came from immunoSEQ multiplex PCR; TCRdb's copy has only in-frame clones and leaves some out. V and J calls and clone size are given by that table; D and trimming were obtained from the DNA. The table records over 90,000 clones, about 90% of them present only once.

The sequence was collected from a human donor in a cohort sampled during active COVID-19. The material sequenced was peripheral blood. The chain employs TRBV5-8 and TRBJ1-5, with D possibly TRBD1 on 6 matching bases. CDR3 nucleotides: TGTGCCAGCAGCTTGCAGGGGTATAGCAATCAGCCCCAGCATTTT. It is translated as CASSLQGYSNQPQHF.